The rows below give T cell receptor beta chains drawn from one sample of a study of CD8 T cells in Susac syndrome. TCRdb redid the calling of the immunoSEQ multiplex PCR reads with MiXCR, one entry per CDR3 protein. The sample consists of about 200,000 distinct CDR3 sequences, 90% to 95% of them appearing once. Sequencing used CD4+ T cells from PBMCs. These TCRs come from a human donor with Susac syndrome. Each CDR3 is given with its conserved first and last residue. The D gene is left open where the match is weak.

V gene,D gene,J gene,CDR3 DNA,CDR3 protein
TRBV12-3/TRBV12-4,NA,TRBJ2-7,TGTGCCAGCAGTTTCTCTAACTCCTACGAGCAGTACTTC,CASSFSNSYEQYF
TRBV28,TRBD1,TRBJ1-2,TGTGCCAGCAGCTCAACAGGGGATAACTATGGCTACACCTTC,CASSSTGDNYGYTF
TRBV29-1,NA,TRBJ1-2,TGCAGCGTTGGTGGGGTAAGAGACTATGGCTACACCTTC,CSVGGVRDYGYTF
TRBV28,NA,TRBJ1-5,TGTGCCAGCAGTTTAATCGGGAGGGTATGGAATCAGCCCCAGCATTTT,CASSLIGRVWNQPQHF
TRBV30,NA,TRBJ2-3,TGTGCCTGGATGGCGGGCACCGGCACAGATACGCAGTATTTT,CAWMAGTGTDTQYF
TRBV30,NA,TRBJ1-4,TGTGCCTGGACGGGTGTCCATGAAAAACTGTTTTTT,CAWTGVHEKLFF
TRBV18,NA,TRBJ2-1,TGTGCCAGCTCACCACAATTATCAGGGATTTCCTACAATGAGCAGTTCTTC,CASSPQLSGISYNEQFF
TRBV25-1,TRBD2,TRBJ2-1,TGTGCCAGCAGTGATATGGGACTAGCGGGGCACTACAATGAGCAGTTCTTC,CASSDMGLAGHYNEQFF
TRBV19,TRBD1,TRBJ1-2,TGTGCCAGTAGTACTCCCGGACAGGAGTATGGCTACACCTTC,CASSTPGQEYGYTF
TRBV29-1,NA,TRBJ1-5,TGCAGCGTTGTAGAGGCGGATAGCAATCAGCCCCAGCATTTT,CSVVEADSNQPQHF
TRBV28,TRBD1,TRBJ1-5,TGTGCCAGCAGTCCGGGGACAGGGTCAACCAATCAGCCCCAGCATTTT,CASSPGTGSTNQPQHF
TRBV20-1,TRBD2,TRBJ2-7,TGCAGTGCTAGAGATTGGGCGATCGGGACTAGCGGTTCCTACGAGCAGTACTTC,CSARDWAIGTSGSYEQYF
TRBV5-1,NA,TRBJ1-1,TGCGCCAGCAGCTTCTCGGGGCCGGAGAACACTGAAGCTTTCTTT,CASSFSGPENTEAFF
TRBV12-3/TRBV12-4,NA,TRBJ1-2,TGTGCCAGCAGTTTGTTGCACTCAGGGGTTGGCTACACCTTC,CASSLLHSGVGYTF
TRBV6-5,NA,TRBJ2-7,TGTGCCAGCAGTTACTCCGGGTCGAGCATCGGGTACTTC,CASSYSGSSIGYF
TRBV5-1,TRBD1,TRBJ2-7,TGCGCCAGCAGCTCCTTAAAGGGGACAGGGACTTACGAGCAGTACTTC,CASSSLKGTGTYEQYF
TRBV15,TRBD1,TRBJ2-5,TGTGCCACCAGCAGAGAGGACAGGGCGGGACAAGAGACCCAGTACTTC,CATSREDRAGQETQYF